The rows below give T cell receptor beta chains drawn from one sample of a study of technical replicates of blood from several donors. TCRdb's table, derived via immunoSEQ multiplex PCR, lists solely in-frame clones and lacks some. The table has tens of thousands of clones, about 86% seen once. Sample: PBMCs. These receptor sequences come from a human donor in good health. Some clones in this sample may be carry-over from other donors' samples. Each CDR3 is given with its conserved first and last residue. Each record gives: J gene, clone size, V gene, D gene, CDR3 protein, CDR3 DNA. A D gene is named only where the DNA matches it firmly. For some rows the clone size is stated as once, few or many, or as a class when expanded; others skip it.

j_call: TRBJ1-2
clone_size: once
v_call: TRBV11-2
d_call: TRBD1
cdr3_aa: CASSFSGGDGYTF
cdr3_nt: TGTGCCAGCAGCTTCTCAGGGGGCGATGGCTACACCTTC

j_call: TRBJ2-7
clone_size: -
v_call: TRBV6-5
d_call: -
cdr3_aa: CASSYARRSYEQYF
cdr3_nt: TGTGCCAGCAGTTACGCACGACGGAGCTACGAGCAGTACTTC

j_call: TRBJ2-1
clone_size: -
v_call: TRBV2
d_call: TRBD2
cdr3_aa: CASSLFSGTNYNEQFF
cdr3_nt: TGTGCCAGCAGTTTGTTTAGCGGGACCAACTACAATGAGCAGTTCTTC

j_call: TRBJ2-7
clone_size: -
v_call: TRBV7-8
d_call: -
cdr3_aa: CASSNRVSFYEQYF
cdr3_nt: TGTGCCAGCAGCAACAGGGTATCTTTCTACGAGCAGTACTTC

j_call: TRBJ2-2
clone_size: once
v_call: TRBV2
d_call: TRBD1
cdr3_aa: CASRPTGASTGELFF
cdr3_nt: TGTGCCAGCAGGCCGACAGGGGCTAGCACCGGGGAGCTGTTTTTT

j_call: TRBJ2-3
clone_size: -
v_call: TRBV13
d_call: TRBD2
cdr3_aa: CASSFPPQAGVGTDTQYF
cdr3_nt: TGTGCCAGCAGCTTTCCACCCCAAGCGGGAGTGGGTACAGATACGCAGTATTTT

j_call: TRBJ1-1
clone_size: few
v_call: TRBV4-2
d_call: -
cdr3_aa: CASSQATGGEAFF
cdr3_nt: TGTGCCAGCAGCCAAGCCACGGGGGGTGAAGCTTTCTTT

j_call: TRBJ2-6
clone_size: -
v_call: TRBV4-1
d_call: -
cdr3_aa: CASSPSPGGGANVLTF
cdr3_nt: TGCGCCAGCAGCCCTTCACCAGGTGGTGGGGCCAACGTCCTGACTTTC

j_call: TRBJ2-3
clone_size: -
v_call: TRBV4-3
d_call: TRBD2
cdr3_aa: CASSQDSGSGIRDTQYF
cdr3_nt: TGCGCCAGCAGCCAAGATTCGGGGAGCGGGATCCGGGATACGCAGTATTTT

j_call: TRBJ2-7
clone_size: -
v_call: TRBV18
d_call: -
cdr3_aa: CASSPTRSTSQQYF
cdr3_nt: TGTGCCAGCTCACCAACAAGATCTACTAGCCAACAGTACTTC

j_call: TRBJ2-1
clone_size: -
v_call: TRBV15
d_call: TRBD2
cdr3_aa: CATSPPGSGPPISYNEQFF
cdr3_nt: TGTGCCACCAGCCCCCCTGGTAGCGGGCCACCTATCTCCTACAATGAGCAGTTCTTC

j_call: TRBJ2-5
clone_size: -
v_call: TRBV6-5
d_call: -
cdr3_aa: CASSYSPQNVKYF
cdr3_nt: TGTGCCAGCAGTTACTCGCCTCAGAACGTTAAGTACTTC

j_call: TRBJ2-4
clone_size: -
v_call: TRBV10-3
d_call: -
cdr3_aa: CAPPGGAKNIQYF
cdr3_nt: TGTGCCCCGCCAGGGGGGGCCAAAAACATTCAGTACTTC

j_call: TRBJ1-2
clone_size: -
v_call: TRBV2
d_call: TRBD1
cdr3_aa: CASSEQGDYGYTF
cdr3_nt: TGTGCCAGCAGTGAACAGGGGGACTATGGCTACACCTTC

j_call: TRBJ1-1
clone_size: -
v_call: TRBV10-3
d_call: -
cdr3_aa: CAISGRGGTEAFF
cdr3_nt: TGTGCCATCAGTGGAAGGGGAGGCACTGAAGCTTTCTTT

j_call: TRBJ1-1
clone_size: few
v_call: TRBV20-1
d_call: TRBD1
cdr3_aa: CSARTGGEAFF
cdr3_nt: TGCAGTGCCCGGACAGGGGGTGAAGCTTTCTTT

j_call: TRBJ1-2
clone_size: -
v_call: TRBV7-9
d_call: -
cdr3_aa: CASSPLEYGYGYTF
cdr3_nt: TGTGCCAGCAGCCCGCTTGAGTACGGCTATGGCTACACCTTC

j_call: TRBJ1-2
clone_size: -
v_call: TRBV7-2
d_call: -
cdr3_aa: CASTKGVYGYTF
cdr3_nt: TGTGCCAGCACCAAGGGGGTCTATGGCTACACCTTC

j_call: TRBJ2-1
clone_size: -
v_call: TRBV4-3
d_call: TRBD2
cdr3_aa: CASSQDRAGGTEQFF
cdr3_nt: TGCGCCAGCAGCCAAGATCGGGCGGGAGGAACTGAGCAGTTCTTC

j_call: TRBJ1-1
clone_size: -
v_call: TRBV6-6
d_call: -
cdr3_aa: CASSYVRWALVSFF
cdr3_nt: TGTGCCAGCAGTTACGTAAGATGGGCCCTGGTATCTTTCTTT

j_call: TRBJ1-2
clone_size: -
v_call: TRBV28
d_call: -
cdr3_aa: CASSLRDRPFGGYTF
cdr3_nt: TGTGCCAGCAGTTTAAGAGACAGACCTTTCGGCGGCTACACCTTC

j_call: TRBJ1-5
clone_size: -
v_call: TRBV10-3
d_call: -
cdr3_aa: CAISRGVNQPQHF
cdr3_nt: TGTGCCATCAGTAGAGGTGTCAATCAGCCCCAGCATTTT

j_call: TRBJ2-3
clone_size: -
v_call: TRBV9
d_call: -
cdr3_aa: CASSVVGVADTQYF
cdr3_nt: TGTGCCAGCAGCGTAGTAGGGGTGGCAGATACGCAGTATTTT

j_call: TRBJ1-1
clone_size: few
v_call: TRBV2
d_call: -
cdr3_aa: CASSEQVNTEAFF
cdr3_nt: TGTGCCAGCAGTGAGCAGGTGAACACTGAAGCTTTCTTT

j_call: TRBJ1-1
clone_size: -
v_call: TRBV7-3
d_call: -
cdr3_aa: CASSLAGGAGTEAFF
cdr3_nt: TGTGCCAGCAGCTTAGCGGGCGGGGCGGGTACTGAAGCTTTCTTT

j_call: TRBJ2-7
clone_size: -
v_call: TRBV7-9
d_call: -
cdr3_aa: CASSYSSYEQYF
cdr3_nt: TGTGCCAGCAGCTACTCGTCCTACGAGCAGTACTTC

j_call: TRBJ2-7
clone_size: once
v_call: TRBV25-1
d_call: -
cdr3_aa: CASSQISLRDDRNGQYF
cdr3_nt: TGTGCCAGCAGCCAAATATCTCTCAGGGATGACCGGAATGGGCAGTACTTC

j_call: TRBJ1-2
clone_size: -
v_call: TRBV13
d_call: TRBD1
cdr3_aa: CASSSRDRGYGGYTF
cdr3_nt: TGTGCCAGCAGCTCTAGGGACAGGGGGTACGGTGGCTACACCTTC

j_call: TRBJ2-7
clone_size: -
v_call: TRBV2
d_call: -
cdr3_aa: CASRAPPYGEQYF
cdr3_nt: TGTGCCAGCAGAGCCCCTCCCTATGGTGAGCAGTACTTC

j_call: TRBJ1-1
clone_size: -
v_call: TRBV29-1
d_call: -
cdr3_aa: CSVERTVDSTTEAFF
cdr3_nt: TGCAGCGTTGAAAGGACAGTAGACAGTACTACTGAAGCTTTCTTT

j_call: TRBJ2-2
clone_size: -
v_call: TRBV6-4
d_call: TRBD2
cdr3_aa: CASSSGEGGELFF
cdr3_nt: TGTGCCAGCAGTAGCGGGGAAGGCGGGGAGCTGTTTTTT

j_call: TRBJ2-5
clone_size: -
v_call: TRBV7-2
d_call: -
cdr3_aa: CASSQQETQYF
cdr3_nt: TGTGCCAGCAGCCAACAAGAGACCCAGTACTTC

j_call: TRBJ2-7
clone_size: -
v_call: TRBV6-1
d_call: -
cdr3_aa: CASSGQSVGSRNEQYF
cdr3_nt: TGTGCCAGCAGTGGACAATCGGTGGGTTCTCGGAACGAGCAGTACTTC

j_call: TRBJ2-7
clone_size: -
v_call: TRBV6-5
d_call: -
cdr3_aa: CASSPRSFSYEQYF
cdr3_nt: TGTGCCAGCAGTCCCAGGTCTTTCTCCTACGAGCAGTACTTC

j_call: TRBJ1-2
clone_size: -
v_call: TRBV5-1
d_call: TRBD1
cdr3_aa: CASSLGTGWYGYTF
cdr3_nt: TGCGCCAGCAGCTTGGGGACAGGGTGGTATGGCTACACCTTC

j_call: TRBJ2-5
clone_size: -
v_call: TRBV5-4
d_call: -
cdr3_aa: CASSLARGETQYF
cdr3_nt: TGTGCCAGCAGCTTGGCCAGGGGAGAGACCCAGTACTTC

j_call: TRBJ2-5
clone_size: -
v_call: TRBV30
d_call: -
cdr3_aa: CAWSDDSYTQYF
cdr3_nt: TGTGCCTGGAGCGATGACAGTTATACCCAGTACTTC

j_call: TRBJ2-3
clone_size: -
v_call: TRBV29-1
d_call: TRBD2
cdr3_aa: CSVGVRRGTTDTQYF
cdr3_nt: TGCAGCGTTGGGGTCCGGCGGGGGACCACAGATACGCAGTATTTT

j_call: TRBJ2-2
clone_size: -
v_call: TRBV11-2
d_call: -
cdr3_aa: CASSLVGTGELFF
cdr3_nt: TGTGCCAGCAGCTTAGTCGGTACCGGGGAGCTGTTTTTT

j_call: TRBJ2-2
clone_size: -
v_call: TRBV11-2
d_call: -
cdr3_aa: CASSLDLNTGELFF
cdr3_nt: TGTGCCAGCAGCTTAGACCTAAACACCGGGGAGCTGTTTTTT

j_call: TRBJ2-7
clone_size: -
v_call: TRBV5-4
d_call: TRBD1
cdr3_aa: CASSWDRDYEQYF
cdr3_nt: TGTGCCAGCAGCTGGGACAGAGATTACGAGCAGTACTTC

j_call: TRBJ2-7
clone_size: few
v_call: TRBV7-8
d_call: TRBD2
cdr3_aa: CASSLARSGGAGEQYF
cdr3_nt: TGTGCCAGCAGCTTAGCGCGGAGCGGGGGGGCGGGGGAGCAGTACTTC

j_call: TRBJ2-3
clone_size: -
v_call: TRBV30
d_call: TRBD2
cdr3_aa: CAWNGLADLLNPTDTQYF
cdr3_nt: TGTGCCTGGAATGGACTAGCGGACCTACTGAACCCCACAGATACGCAGTATTTT

j_call: TRBJ2-1
clone_size: -
v_call: TRBV5-1
d_call: TRBD2
cdr3_aa: CASSSSGTAHNEQFF
cdr3_nt: TGCGCCAGCAGCTCCAGCGGGACGGCCCACAATGAGCAGTTCTTC

j_call: TRBJ2-3
clone_size: -
v_call: TRBV25-1
d_call: -
cdr3_aa: CASSADLAGSTDTQYF
cdr3_nt: TGTGCCAGCAGTGCTGATTTGGCGGGGTCCACAGATACGCAGTATTTT

j_call: TRBJ1-1
clone_size: -
v_call: TRBV5-1
d_call: TRBD1
cdr3_aa: CASSPDRGPNTEAFF
cdr3_nt: TGCGCCAGCAGCCCAGACAGGGGGCCGAACACTGAAGCTTTCTTT

j_call: TRBJ2-5
clone_size: -
v_call: TRBV4-3
d_call: -
cdr3_aa: CASSPTRKETQYF
cdr3_nt: TGCGCCAGCAGCCCCACTAGAAAAGAGACCCAGTACTTC

j_call: TRBJ2-5
clone_size: -
v_call: TRBV5-4
d_call: -
cdr3_aa: CASSLAGLTYQETQYF
cdr3_nt: TGTGCCAGCAGCTTGGCCGGTTTGACATACCAAGAGACCCAGTACTTC

j_call: TRBJ1-1
clone_size: -
v_call: TRBV30
d_call: -
cdr3_aa: CAWSVRGGGTEAFF
cdr3_nt: TGTGCCTGGAGTGTACGGGGAGGGGGGACTGAAGCTTTCTTT

j_call: TRBJ2-5
clone_size: once
v_call: TRBV5-1
d_call: -
cdr3_aa: CASSGRGGGPVAETQYF
cdr3_nt: TGCGCCAGCAGCGGTAGAGGGGGGGGGCCTGTAGCCGAGACCCAGTACTTC

j_call: TRBJ1-3
clone_size: many
v_call: TRBV6-5
d_call: TRBD1
cdr3_aa: CASSLDRANGNTIYF
cdr3_nt: TGTGCCAGCAGTCTGGACAGGGCAAATGGAAACACCATATATTTT

j_call: TRBJ1-1
clone_size: -
v_call: TRBV21-1
d_call: -
cdr3_aa: CASSKVQGRDTEAFF
cdr3_nt: TGTGCCAGCAGCAAAGTACAGGGAAGGGACACTGAAGCTTTCTTT

j_call: TRBJ1-5
clone_size: -
v_call: TRBV19
d_call: -
cdr3_aa: CASRTAGSRNQPQHF
cdr3_nt: TGTGCCAGTCGGACAGCTGGTTCGCGCAATCAGCCCCAGCATTTT

j_call: TRBJ2-1
clone_size: -
v_call: TRBV6-5
d_call: TRBD2
cdr3_aa: CASSYLGLVENEQFF
cdr3_nt: TGTGCCAGCAGTTACTTGGGACTAGTGGAGAATGAGCAGTTCTTC

j_call: TRBJ2-1
clone_size: -
v_call: TRBV7-3
d_call: TRBD2
cdr3_aa: CASSLGGDYNEQFF
cdr3_nt: TGTGCCAGCAGCTTGGGGGGGGACTACAATGAGCAGTTCTTC

j_call: TRBJ2-7
clone_size: -
v_call: TRBV7-9
d_call: TRBD2
cdr3_aa: CASSPPGLAGVYEQYF
cdr3_nt: TGTGCCAGCAGCCCCCCGGGACTAGCGGGGGTCTACGAGCAGTACTTC

j_call: TRBJ1-4
clone_size: -
v_call: TRBV18
d_call: TRBD1
cdr3_aa: CASSPDRGEKLFF
cdr3_nt: TGTGCCAGCTCACCCGACAGGGGGGAAAAACTGTTTTTT

j_call: TRBJ2-1
clone_size: -
v_call: TRBV19
d_call: TRBD2
cdr3_aa: CASSYTLAGTSYNEQFF
cdr3_nt: TGTGCCAGTAGTTACACCTTGGCCGGGACTAGCTACAATGAGCAGTTCTTC

j_call: TRBJ2-3
clone_size: few
v_call: TRBV6-1
d_call: TRBD1
cdr3_aa: CASSEGQGADTQYF
cdr3_nt: TGTGCCAGCAGTGAAGGACAGGGGGCAGATACGCAGTATTTT